The TCR beta chain under discussion was sequenced for a study of blood T cell repertoires in COVID-19. Study at large: Samples taken during acute and convalescent COVID-19 were collected in the United States, Italy and Spain.

CDR1 is LNHDA and CDR2 is SQIVND in the germline V gene (reference sequence). CDR3 length: 14 residues. Trimming took 2 bases from V and 7 from J; bases not matched to a gene: 7. Here immunoSEQ multiplex PCR was the method, and the copy in TCRdb shows in-frame clones only, minus some. Among some 170,000 clones listed, approximately 84% were seen once. Residents of over 20 US areas, aged roughly 18 to 90 years, made up the participants. Self-reported history from a screening survey and questionnaire set each donor's cohort. What was sequenced was PBMCs or T cells enriched from blood (not recorded which). This sequence originates from a human donor with acute COVID-19. The donor label of this sample is uncertain. The V and J genes are TRBV19 and TRBJ1-2; 7 bases agree with TRBD1. As DNA, the CDR3 is TGTGCCAGTAGTATAAAAGGGGGCGCGGGTGGCTACACCTTC. It codes for CASSIKGGAGGYTF. Drawing the rest from reference TRBV19 and TRBJ1-2, the complete variable domain is DGGITQSPKYLFRKEGQNVTLSCEQNLNHDAMYWYRQDPGQGLRLIYYSQIVNDFQKGDIAEGYSVSREKKESFPLTVTSAQKNPTAFYLCASSIKGGAGGYTFGSGTRLTVV.